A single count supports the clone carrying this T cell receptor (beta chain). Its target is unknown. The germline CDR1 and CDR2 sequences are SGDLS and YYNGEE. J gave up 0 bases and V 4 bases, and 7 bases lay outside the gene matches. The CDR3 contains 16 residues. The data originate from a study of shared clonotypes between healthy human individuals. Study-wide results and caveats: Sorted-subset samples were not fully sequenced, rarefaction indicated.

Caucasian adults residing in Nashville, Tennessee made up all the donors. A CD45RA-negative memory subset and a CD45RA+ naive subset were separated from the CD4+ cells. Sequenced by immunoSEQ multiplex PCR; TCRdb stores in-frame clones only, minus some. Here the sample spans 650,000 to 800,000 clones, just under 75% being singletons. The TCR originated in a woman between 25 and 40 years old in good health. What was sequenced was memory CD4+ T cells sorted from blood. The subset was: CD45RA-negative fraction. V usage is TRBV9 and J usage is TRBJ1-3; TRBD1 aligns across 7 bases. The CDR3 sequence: CASSSRRDSSGNTIYF. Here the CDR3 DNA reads TGTGCCAGCAGCTCGCGGAGGGACAGCTCTGGAAACACCATATATTTT.